This record covers a single T cell receptor (beta chain). These data are taken from a study of blood T cell repertoires in COVID-19. About the research overall: From the United States, Italy and Spain came samples of acute and convalescent COVID-19. T cells, B-cell-depleted T cells, or PBMCs provided the cDNA or gDNA that served as material.

Per the original data handling: The assay estimated nucleated cells by amplifying reference gene primers. Data came from immunoSEQ multiplex PCR; TCRdb stores just in-frame clones and leaves some out. That table gives V, J and clone size, and the DNA gave D and trimming. Of some 670,000 clones listed, 70% to 90% are singletons. Sequenced material: peripheral blood. The TCR was taken from a woman in her late teens or twenties with acute or convalescent COVID-19.

The CDR3 coding sequence is TGTGCCAGCAGCCGCCGGTGGGGGGACACTGAAGCTTTCTTT. Its translation: CASSRRWGDTEAFF. The genes are TRBV11-3 and TRBJ1-1; a weak D match, TRBD1 (5 bases). The V end lost 5 bases, the J end lost 3 bases, and 13 bases lay between the germline ends. The CDR3 spans 14 residues. Germline V gene data show CDR1 as SGHNT and CDR2 as YENEEA.